This note documents a single T cell receptor beta chain sequence. What it binds is not known. Germline lookup yields CDR1 SGHDN and CDR2 FVKESK. CDR3 length: 16 amino acids. V lost 1 base and J 2 bases, leaving 12 bases between the germline ends. The data were obtained in a study of OX40 agonist ivuxolimab in advanced cancers. Points from the study as a whole: Partial responders treated at 0.1-3.0 mg/kg exhibited clonal expansion among the lowest measured.

The method was immunoSEQ multiplex PCR; TCRdb's version includes in-frame clones alone and lacks a portion of them. This sample has about 53,000 clones, with about four fifths found just once. This chain uses TRBV14 with TRBJ2-1; possibly TRBD2 for D (6 bases). The source material was CD4+ or CD8+ T cells sorted from blood, sampled in a trial of the OX40 agonist ivuxolimab. The TCR originated in an adult with an advanced solid tumor such as melanoma, head and neck, liver or kidney cancer. CDR3 residues: CASSQVPGAAYNEQFF. The CDR3, as DNA: TGTGCCAGCAGCCAAGTTCCGGGAGCGGCCTACAATGAGCAGTTCTTC.